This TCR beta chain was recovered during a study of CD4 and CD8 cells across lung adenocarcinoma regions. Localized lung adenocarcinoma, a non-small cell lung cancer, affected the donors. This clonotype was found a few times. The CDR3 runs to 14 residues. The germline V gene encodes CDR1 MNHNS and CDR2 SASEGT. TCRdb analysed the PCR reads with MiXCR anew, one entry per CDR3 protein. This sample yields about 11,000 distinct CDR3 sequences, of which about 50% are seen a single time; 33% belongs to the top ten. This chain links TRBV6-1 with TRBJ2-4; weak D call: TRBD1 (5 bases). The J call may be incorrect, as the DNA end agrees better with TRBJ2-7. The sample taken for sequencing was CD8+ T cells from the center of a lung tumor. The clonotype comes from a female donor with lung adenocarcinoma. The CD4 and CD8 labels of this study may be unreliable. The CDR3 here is CASRKGDFPYEQYF. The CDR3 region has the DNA TGTGCCAGCAGAAAAGGGGATTTTCCCTACGAGCAGTACTTC.